This TCR beta chain was recorded in a study of graft-versus-host responses after intestinal transplantation. For the study at large: Transplant types were multivisceral, liver-intestinal, or isolated intestinal. Anti-thymocyte globulin induction, then tacrolimus and steroids for around 3 years, went to all recipients.

Study-level results: Allografts carried high graft-versus-host to host-versus-graft clonal ratios in patients having graft-donor T cell macrochimerism. Early declines in HvG clones that occurred post-transplant were associated with peak circulating GvH clone levels.

The table lists this clone with a count of one. Antigen specificity is unknown. Germline V gives CDR1 LNHDA, CDR2 SQIVND (reference sequence). The junction had 3 bases not matched to a gene; V was cut back by 7 bases and J by 6 bases. CDR3 size: 11 residues. Assay used: immunoSEQ multiplex PCR; TCRdb lists only in-frame clones, some missing. The sample has 62,000 or so clones, over 90% seen once. V usage is TRBV19 and J usage is TRBJ2-7, with TRBD2 matching over 7 bases. Source: unstimulated CD8+ T cells sorted from spleen or lymph node cells, taken before transplant. The receptor was derived from a human donor who was the organ donor for an intestinal transplant. This CDR3 is CASTSSGEQYF. As DNA, the CDR3 is TGTGCCAGTACGTCTAGCGGCGAGCAGTACTTC.